The 18 T cell receptor beta chains below all came from one sample that was sequenced in a study of blood T cell repertoires in COVID-19. This table comes from immunoSEQ multiplex PCR, and its TCRdb copy is limited to in-frame clones, with some not included. Among some 250,000 clones, about 68% were seen once, and the ten largest hold about 3.1%. The sequencing sample was made of peripheral blood. The receptors here all came from a woman older than 75 with acute or convalescent COVID-19.

This clone was seen a few times. The V gene is TRBV4-2, the J gene TRBJ1-5, with TRBD1 matching over 7 bases. The CDR3 covers 18 residues. CDR1 and CDR2 (germline): LGHNA, YNFKEQ. With V trimmed by 0 bases and J by 0 bases, 8 bases remained unmatched. The CDR3 DNA follows: TGTGCCAGCAGCCAAGACTCGACAGGGTCAAATAGCAATCAGCCCCAGCATTTT. Its protein product is CASSQDSTGSNSNQPQHF.

The chain combines TRBV5-1 with TRBJ2-3; 8 bases align to TRBD2. Trimming at V came to 0 bases and at J to 6 bases, leaving 6 bases not matched to a gene. The CDR3 consists of 15 residues. CDR1 and CDR2 from the germline V gene are SGHRS and YFSETQ. As DNA, the CDR3 is TGCGCCAGCAGCTTGGGTGGGACTAGTGCCGATACGCAGTATTTT. Its translation is CASSLGGTSADTQYF.

The V call is TRBV28, the J call TRBJ2-7; TRBD1 agrees at 10 bases. J gave up 2 bases and V 5 bases, and 3 bases lay outside the gene matches. The CDR3 consists of 14 residues. Germline values: CDR1 MDHEN, CDR2 SYDVKM. The CDR3 region is CASSDRGPPYEQYF. The CDR3 nucleotides are TGTGCCAGCAGTGACAGGGGGCCTCCCTACGAGCAGTACTTC.

This clone showed up just once. This chain links TRBV11-3 with TRBJ1-4; TRBD1 matches 10 bases. Germline lookup yields CDR1 SGHNT and CDR2 YENEEA. Trimming cost V 11 bases and J 5 bases; bases outside gene matches: 26. The CDR3 is 20 amino acids. The CDR3 DNA is TGTGCCCTCTTAGGGGGGACAGGGGCACTCCATCCCCTAGAAAATGAAAAACTGTTTTTT. Its protein product is CALLGGTGALHPLENEKLFF.

V and J are TRBV15 and TRBJ2-5; 9 bases align to TRBD2. Germline CDR1 reads LNHNV; CDR2 reads YYDKDF (reference sequence). The length of the CDR3 is 16 residues. V shed 0 bases, J shed 2 bases, and the junction held 4 bases outside the gene matches. The CDR3 region is CATSRDRAGGQETQYF. CDR3 nucleotide sequence: TGTGCCACCAGCAGAGATCGGGCGGGGGGGCAAGAGACCCAGTACTTC.

The CDR3 protein is CSVQPGQGEQYF. CDR3 sequence (DNA): TGCAGCGTTCAACCTGGACAGGGGGAGCAGTACTTC. The rearrangement links TRBV29-1 to TRBJ2-7, with 9 nucleotides matching TRBD1. This CDR3 spans 12 amino acids. CDR1 and CDR2 from the germline V gene are SQVTM and ANQGSEA. After removal of 5 bases from V and 7 bases from J, the junction contained 6 bases not matched to a gene.

The chain couples TRBV10-3 to TRBJ2-5, with a possible D match to TRBD2 (6 bases). The V and J ends lost 3 bases and 1 base respectively, with 12 bases between them. The CDR3 runs 15 residues. Germline V gene data show CDR1 as ENHRY and CDR2 as SYGVKD. This CDR3 is CAISEPTSFQETQYF. The CDR3 DNA reads TGTGCCATCAGTGAACCGACTAGTTTCCAAGAGACCCAGTACTTC.

The chain combines TRBV30 with TRBJ1-5; D unresolved. Trimming left V 0 bases short and J 5 bases short, with 8 bases between. There are 13 residues in the CDR3. The V gene's germline CDR1 is GTSNPN and CDR2 SVGIG (reference sequence). The chain's CDR3 is CAWSVRSYQPQHF. The CDR3 coding sequence is TGTGCCTGGAGTGTACGCAGTTATCAGCCCCAGCATTTT.

The V call is TRBV10-3, the J call TRBJ2-7, with TRBD1 matching 10 bases. Germline values: CDR1 ENHRY, CDR2 SYGVKD. The CDR3 consists of 15 residues. J was trimmed by 2 bases and V by 3 bases; bases with no gene match: 4. DNA for the CDR3: TGTGCCATCAGTGATGGGGGACAGGGGACCTACGAGCAGTACTTC. This translates into CAISDGGQGTYEQYF.

V is TRBV18 and J is TRBJ2-1; no reliable D call. With 2 bases removed from V and 0 bases from J, the gap between germline ends came to 8 bases. The CDR3 spans 15 residues. Germline CDR1 reads KGHSH; CDR2 reads LQKENI. The CDR3 bases are TGTGCCAGCTCACCAAGTACTGGCTCCTACAATGAGCAGTTCTTC. Translated, it gives CASSPSTGSYNEQFF.

This clone has ten or more counts. Other DNA sequences in the sample encode the same CDR3. The chain employs TRBV20-1 and TRBJ1-2, with D unresolved. Between the trimmed V and J ends, which lost 6 bases and 6 bases, there was a span of 11 bases. The CDR3 spans 11 residues. Per the germline V gene, CDR1 is DFQATT and CDR2 is SNEGSKA (reference sequence). The DNA for the CDR3 is TGCAGTGCGCCCGGGTTGGATGGCTACACCTTC. It yields the protein CSAPGLDGYTF.

The chain joins TRBV27 to TRBJ1-2; TRBD1 is a possible D gene (6 bases). The CDR3 sequence is 13 residues long. The germline V and J ends were trimmed by 9 bases and 1 base, with 12 bases remaining between them. Germline V gene sequence: CDR1 MNHEY, CDR2 SMNVEV (reference sequence). CDR3 loop: CARETGVNYGYTF. In DNA, the CDR3 is TGTGCCAGAGAGACAGGAGTTAACTATGGCTACACCTTC.

The gene calls are TRBV18 and TRBJ2-2; D not resolved. The CDR3 sequence is 13 residues long. V dropped 4 bases and J dropped 3 bases, with 6 bases sitting between them. The germline gives CDR1 KGHSH, CDR2 LQKENI. The CDR3 here is CASSRGHTGELFF. DNA for the CDR3: TGTGCCAGCTCACGAGGCCACACCGGGGAGCTGTTTTTT.

J is TRBJ2-7 and V is TRBV5-6; 13 positions agree with TRBD2. The CDR3 consists of 16 residues. CDR1 and CDR2 from the germline V gene are SGHDT and YYEEEE. J gave up 3 bases and V 0 bases, and 3 bases lay outside the gene matches. CDR3 nucleotides: TGTGCCAGCAGCTTGGGGACTAGCGGGGGCATCTACGAGCAGTACTTC. Translating gives CASSLGTSGGIYEQYF.

The chain couples TRBV24-1 to TRBJ2-3; the D is unclear. Trimming took 3 bases from V and 5 from J, leaving 8 bases between them. This CDR3 spans 13 amino acids. CDR1 and CDR2 (germline): KGHDR, SFDVKD. The CDR3 nucleotides are TGTGCCACCAGTGATCCTTCCTTAGATACGCAGTATTTT. Translated, it gives CATSDPSLDTQYF.

The chain is built from TRBV28 and TRBJ2-7; D might be TRBD1 (5 bases). This CDR3 region has 12 residues. The germline V and J ends were trimmed by 9 bases and 4 bases, with 13 bases remaining between them. The germline CDR1 and CDR2 sequences are MDHEN and SYDVKM. This CDR3 reads CASSDRGYEQYF. The CDR3 DNA is TGTGCCAGTTCTGACAGAGGATACGAGCAGTACTTC.

The rearrangement joins TRBV7-9 to TRBJ1-3, with 8 bases identical to TRBD1. The germline CDR1 and CDR2 sequences are SEHNR and FQNEAQ (reference sequence). J gave up 9 bases and V 5 bases, and 12 bases lay outside the gene matches. CDR3 length: 15 amino acids. As DNA, the CDR3 is TGTGCCAGCAGCCCTCCGGGACAGGCGGTGTCCACCATATATTTT. The encoded protein is CASSPPGQAVSTIYF.

There are a few counts of this clone. This chain joins TRBV12-3 or TRBV12-4 and TRBJ1-1; D may be TRBD1 (5 bases). V lost 2 bases to trimming and J lost 8 bases, with 12 bases between them. This CDR3 spans 13 amino acids. The CDR3 region is CASSLQGMAEAFF. The DNA for the CDR3 is TGTGCCAGCAGTTTACAGGGTATGGCGGAAGCTTTCTTT.